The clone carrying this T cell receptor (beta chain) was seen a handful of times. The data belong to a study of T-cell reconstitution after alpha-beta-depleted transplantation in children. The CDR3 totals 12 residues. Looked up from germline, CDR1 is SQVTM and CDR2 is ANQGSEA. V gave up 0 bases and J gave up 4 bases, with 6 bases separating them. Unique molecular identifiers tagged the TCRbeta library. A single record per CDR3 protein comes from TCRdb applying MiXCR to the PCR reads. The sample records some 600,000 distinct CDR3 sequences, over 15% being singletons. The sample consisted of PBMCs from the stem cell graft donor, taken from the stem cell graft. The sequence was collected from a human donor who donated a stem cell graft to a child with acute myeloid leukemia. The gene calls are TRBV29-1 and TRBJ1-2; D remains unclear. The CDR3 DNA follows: TGCAGCGTTGAAGAGAGGACCTATGGCTACACCTTC. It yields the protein CSVEERTYGYTF.